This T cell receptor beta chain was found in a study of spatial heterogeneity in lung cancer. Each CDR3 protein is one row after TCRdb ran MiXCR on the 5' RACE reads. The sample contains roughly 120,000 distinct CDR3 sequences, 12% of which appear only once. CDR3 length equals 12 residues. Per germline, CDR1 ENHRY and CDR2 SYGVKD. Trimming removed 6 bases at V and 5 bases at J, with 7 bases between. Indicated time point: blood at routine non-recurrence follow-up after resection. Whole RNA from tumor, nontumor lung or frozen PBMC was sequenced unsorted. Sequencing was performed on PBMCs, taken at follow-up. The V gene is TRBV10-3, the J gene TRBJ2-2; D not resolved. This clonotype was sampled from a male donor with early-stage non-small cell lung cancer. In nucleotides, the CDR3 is TGTGCCATCAGCCATGCTACCGGGGAGCTGTTTTTT. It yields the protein CAISHATGELFF.